This T cell receptor (beta chain) was sequenced for a study of T-cell reconstitution after alpha-beta-depleted transplantation in children. Broader study findings: At the one-year point after transplant, T-cell counts and TCRbeta diversity were found to come mostly from T cells that had been newly produced.

CDR3 length: 16 amino acids. CDR1 and CDR2 (germline): SGHNT, YYREEE (reference sequence). V dropped 0 bases and J dropped 1 base, with 12 bases sitting between them. This clonotype was counted many times. Its antigen is not known. The TCRbeta library incorporated unique molecular identifiers. TCRdb fed the PCR reads into MiXCR, producing one record per CDR3 protein. Of some 48,000 distinct CDR3 sequences listed, under 6% are singletons. The genes are TRBV5-4 and TRBJ2-3, with D tentatively TRBD1 or TRBD2 (5 bases each). Sample: PBMCs, mostly from graft donor cells, taken 60 days after TCRalphabeta/CD19-depleted stem cell transplant. This TCR was recovered from a female patient aged 2-9 years who had a stem cell transplant for aplastic anemia, so the T cells may come from the graft donor. The CDR3 DNA is TGTGCCAGCAGCTTGGGCACCGGGGCCGGCACAGATACGCAGTATTTT. Protein: CASSLGTGAGTDTQYF.